The clone carrying this TCR beta chain appeared a few times. Arm-PCR with iRepertoire HTBI primers amplified the CDR3 regions for these TCR beta libraries. TCRdb redid the calling of the multiplex PCR reads with MiXCR, one entry per CDR3 protein. The profile covers approximately 400,000 distinct CDR3 sequences, with 12% appearing a single time and approximately 20% taken by the ten largest. The time point is: newly diagnosed GD, antithyroid drugs for less than 3 months. From PBMCs, RNA was extracted and then used to make the TCR library. Trimming removed 0 bases from V and 8 bases from J, with 20 bases in between. There are 17 residues in the CDR3. Germline V gives CDR1 LGHNA, CDR2 YSLEER. This record belongs to a study of regulatory T cells in long-lasting Graves disease. These data also formed part of another study, on T cells in Graves' hyperthyroidism and ophthalmopathy. As reported in that work: The model forecast ophthalmopathy, anticipating it by a median about six months before onset.

The source of this sequence is a woman aged 18-35 years with Graves disease. This specimen was peripheral blood mononuclear cells (PBMCs), taken at new diagnosis, from a patient treated with antithyroid drugs. The chain couples TRBV4-3 to TRBJ2-1; possibly TRBD1 for D (5 bases). CDR3 sequence: CASSQEVPFAGIYEQFF. The DNA of the CDR3 is TGCGCCAGCAGCCAAGAAGTCCCATTTGCAGGGATCTATGAGCAGTTCTTC.